This paragraph covers one T cell receptor beta chain sequence. The data were obtained in a study of blood T cell repertoires in COVID-19. V lost 3 bases and J lost 13; bases outside the gene matches: 12. CDR1 is SGHNT, CDR2 YYREEE, per germline (reference sequence). This CDR3 comprises 13 residues. Repertoires were generated with immunoSEQ multiplex PCR, while TCRdb's copy carries only in-frame clones and drops some. Among about 360,000 clones listed, roughly 86% were seen once. Sequencing was performed on PBMCs or T cells enriched from blood (not recorded which). The chain employs TRBV5-4 and TRBJ1-1; TRBD1 aligns across 7 bases. The clonotype originates from a man aged 25-45 years who had recovered from COVID-19. The CDR3 DNA follows: TGTGCCAGCAGCTCCCCGGACAGGCCGGTGAGTTTCTTT. Amino acids: CASSSPDRPVSFF.